These T cell receptor beta chains were read from a single sample in a study of blood T cell repertoires in COVID-19. Libraries were prepared by immunoSEQ multiplex PCR; TCRdb keeps only in-frame clonotypes and omits some of them. This repertoire shows approximately 300,000 clones, around nine tenths found once; its top ten account for roughly 5.3%. The sequencing input was PBMCs or T cells enriched from blood (not recorded which). These TCRs come from a man aged 60-69 years who had recovered from COVID-19. Both conserved end residues are part of each CDR3. Each record gives: clone size, J gene, D gene, V gene, CDR3 DNA, CDR3 protein. A D gene is named only where the DNA matches it firmly. The size of a clone is reported for some rows only, either as once, few or many, or as a class for expanded clones.

clone_size: once
j_call: TRBJ2-7
d_call: TRBD2
v_call: TRBV23-1
cdr3_nt: TGCGCCAGCAGTCAACCTAGCGGTCCTACGCGAGCGCAGTACTTC
cdr3_aa: CASSQPSGPTRAQYF

clone_size: NA
j_call: TRBJ2-6
d_call: NA
v_call: TRBV5-8
cdr3_nt: TGTGCCAGCAGCTTCACAGGGTCTGGGGCCAACGTCCTGACTTTC
cdr3_aa: CASSFTGSGANVLTF

clone_size: NA
j_call: TRBJ2-1
d_call: NA
v_call: TRBV11-3
cdr3_nt: TGTGCCAGCAGCCCAAGGCGGGGCGATGAGCAGTTCTTC
cdr3_aa: CASSPRRGDEQFF

clone_size: NA
j_call: TRBJ2-4
d_call: TRBD2
v_call: TRBV3-1/TRBV3-2
cdr3_nt: TGTGCCAGCAGGTTCGGGACTAGCCCTAACATTCAGTACTTC
cdr3_aa: CASRFGTSPNIQYF

clone_size: NA
j_call: TRBJ2-3
d_call: TRBD2
v_call: TRBV7-6
cdr3_nt: TGTGCCAGCAGCCAAATGGTGACTAGCGGGAGCGGGCAGTATTTT
cdr3_aa: CASSQMVTSGSGQYF

clone_size: NA
j_call: TRBJ2-7
d_call: TRBD1
v_call: TRBV11-3
cdr3_nt: TGTGCCAGCAGTCAGAGCGGGACAGGGACCTACGAGCAGTACTTC
cdr3_aa: CASSQSGTGTYEQYF

clone_size: NA
j_call: TRBJ1-5
d_call: NA
v_call: TRBV7-9
cdr3_nt: TGTGCCAGCAGCTTACTTTCAGACAATCAGCCCCAGCATTTT
cdr3_aa: CASSLLSDNQPQHF

clone_size: once
j_call: TRBJ2-3
d_call: TRBD2
v_call: TRBV15
cdr3_nt: TGTGCCACCAGCAGAGAAGCGGGATTGGGGGCAGATACGCAGTATTTT
cdr3_aa: CATSREAGLGADTQYF

clone_size: NA
j_call: TRBJ2-7
d_call: TRBD1
v_call: TRBV7-3
cdr3_nt: TGTGCCAGCAGCGTAACGGGGGACAGGGGCTACGAGCAGTACTTC
cdr3_aa: CASSVTGDRGYEQYF

clone_size: NA
j_call: TRBJ1-2
d_call: NA
v_call: TRBV2
cdr3_nt: TGTGCCAGCAGTCTCCTCGACATAGGTTATGGCTACACCTTC
cdr3_aa: CASSLLDIGYGYTF

clone_size: NA
j_call: TRBJ2-7
d_call: TRBD2
v_call: TRBV11-2
cdr3_nt: TGTGCCAGCAGCTTAGGACTAGCGGAGTCCTACGAGCAGTACTTC
cdr3_aa: CASSLGLAESYEQYF

clone_size: NA
j_call: TRBJ2-7
d_call: TRBD1
v_call: TRBV6-2/TRBV6-3
cdr3_nt: TGTGCCAGCAGCCTCCTCGGACAGGATGCTGGCGACTACACTTACGAGCAGTACTTC
cdr3_aa: CASSLLGQDAGDYTYEQYF

clone_size: NA
j_call: TRBJ2-2
d_call: NA
v_call: TRBV24-1
cdr3_nt: TGTGCCACCACCTCGCGGAGCACCGGGGAGCTGTTTTTT
cdr3_aa: CATTSRSTGELFF

clone_size: NA
j_call: TRBJ2-7
d_call: NA
v_call: TRBV13
cdr3_nt: TGTGCCAGCAGCTTAGGCAGGTACGAGCAGTACTTC
cdr3_aa: CASSLGRYEQYF

clone_size: NA
j_call: TRBJ2-7
d_call: TRBD2
v_call: TRBV28
cdr3_nt: TGTGCCAGCAGCCCCTTCGCCCCCGGACTAGCGTACGAGCAGTACTTC
cdr3_aa: CASSPFAPGLAYEQYF

clone_size: NA
j_call: TRBJ2-1
d_call: NA
v_call: TRBV2
cdr3_nt: TGTGCCAGCAAAGACAGGACATCCCCAAATGAGCAGTTCTTC
cdr3_aa: CASKDRTSPNEQFF

clone_size: NA
j_call: TRBJ2-3
d_call: TRBD2
v_call: TRBV27
cdr3_nt: TGTGCCAGCCGATCCAGGACTAGCGGGAGGCAGGATACGCAGTATTTT
cdr3_aa: CASRSRTSGRQDTQYF

clone_size: NA
j_call: TRBJ2-5
d_call: TRBD1
v_call: TRBV28
cdr3_nt: TGTGCCAGCAGTTTACTAGGGACAGGGGTCCTAGAGACCCAGTACTTC
cdr3_aa: CASSLLGTGVLETQYF

clone_size: NA
j_call: TRBJ2-7
d_call: TRBD1
v_call: TRBV28
cdr3_nt: TGTGCCAGCACCTCTCTCGGAATCATGGACAGGGGGATCTACGAGCAGTACTTC
cdr3_aa: CASTSLGIMDRGIYEQYF

clone_size: NA
j_call: TRBJ2-5
d_call: TRBD1
v_call: TRBV19
cdr3_nt: TGTGCCAGTAGTCCCTCCTCGACAGGGGCGGAAGAGACCCAGTACTTC
cdr3_aa: CASSPSSTGAEETQYF

clone_size: NA
j_call: TRBJ2-4
d_call: NA
v_call: TRBV12-3/TRBV12-4
cdr3_nt: TGTGCCAGCAGTGGACAGTCCAAAAACATTCAGTACTTC
cdr3_aa: CASSGQSKNIQYF

clone_size: NA
j_call: TRBJ1-1
d_call: NA
v_call: TRBV18
cdr3_nt: TGTGCCAGCTCACCACAGGGAGCCGAAGCTTTCTTT
cdr3_aa: CASSPQGAEAFF

clone_size: NA
j_call: TRBJ2-2
d_call: NA
v_call: TRBV7-3
cdr3_nt: TGTGCCAGCAGCCCCCCGGGATCCATGACCGGGGAGCTGTTTTTT
cdr3_aa: CASSPPGSMTGELFF

clone_size: NA
j_call: TRBJ2-5
d_call: TRBD2
v_call: TRBV11-2
cdr3_nt: TGTGCCAGCAGCCCCCGTGGGGTAGCGGGAGGGCCAGAGACCCAGTACTTC
cdr3_aa: CASSPRGVAGGPETQYF

clone_size: NA
j_call: TRBJ2-3
d_call: NA
v_call: TRBV28
cdr3_nt: TGTGCCAGCAGTTTGGCAGGGGCATTCGATACGCAGTATTTT
cdr3_aa: CASSLAGAFDTQYF

clone_size: NA
j_call: TRBJ1-1
d_call: NA
v_call: TRBV2
cdr3_nt: TGTGCCAGCAGTGAGGGGCTAAACACTGAAGCTTTCTTT
cdr3_aa: CASSEGLNTEAFF

clone_size: NA
j_call: TRBJ1-1
d_call: NA
v_call: TRBV18
cdr3_nt: TGTGCCAGCTCGCCAACGACGGGGATAGTCGACACTGAAGCTTTCTTT
cdr3_aa: CASSPTTGIVDTEAFF

clone_size: few
j_call: TRBJ1-2
d_call: TRBD1
v_call: TRBV11-2
cdr3_nt: TGTGCCAGCAGCCGGACAGGGGATGGCTACACCTTC
cdr3_aa: CASSRTGDGYTF